Below, 21 T cell receptor beta chains from the same sample are listed, as sequenced in a study of cytomegalovirus exposure and HLA in healthy donors. Primers included in the PCR were 60 Vbeta and 13 Jbeta primers. The table came from immunoSEQ multiplex PCR; TCRdb's copy has only in-frame clones and leaves some out. Here the sample spans 200,000 or so clones, approximately 80% being singletons. Sequencing input: PBMCs. The source is a woman between 18 and 29 years old in good health and CMV-seropositive.

This clone has just a few counts. The chain carries TRBV28 and TRBJ1-2; the D gene is possibly TRBD1 (5 bases). The germline gives CDR1 MDHEN, CDR2 SYDVKM. V lost 5 bases and J lost 5, with 21 bases in between. This CDR3 is built from 16 residues. Here the CDR3 reads CASSTHPGREGYGYTF. CDR3 sequence (DNA): TGTGCCAGCAGTACCCACCCCGGCAGGGAAGGGTATGGCTACACCTTC.

The DNA of the CDR3 is TGTGCCAGCAGCCTGCTGCAGGGGGGCTCTGGAAACACCATATATTTT. This codes for CASSLLQGGSGNTIYF. The chain recombines TRBV28 with TRBJ1-3; TRBD1 agrees at 7 bases. The trim removed 6 bases at V and 0 bases at J, leaving 8 bases unmatched. Germline V CDR1 and CDR2: MDHEN, SYDVKM. The CDR3 has 16 amino acids.

The chain is built from TRBV7-2 and TRBJ2-5; 8 nucleotides match TRBD2. There are 14 residues in the CDR3. V gave up 3 bases and J gave up 5 bases; unmatched junction bases: 5. The germline gives CDR1 SGHTA, CDR2 FQGNSA. The CDR3 reads CASSFDGGGETQYF. In nucleotides, the CDR3 is TGTGCCAGCAGCTTTGATGGCGGGGGGGAGACCCAGTACTTC.

This chain connects TRBV9 to TRBJ2-1, with 9 bases identical to TRBD1. Germline V CDR1 and CDR2: SGDLS, YYNGEE. V trimming: 0 bases; J trimming: 7 bases; junction bases outside the gene matches: 5. The CDR3 has 15 residues. CDR3 DNA sequence: TGTGCCAGCAGCGTAGGACAGGGACAGGGTAATGAGCAGTTCTTC. Amino acids: CASSVGQGQGNEQFF.

The rearrangement joins TRBV4-1 to TRBJ1-2; unclear D gene. Trimming took 0 bases from V and 3 from J, leaving 14 bases between them. The CDR3 spans 16 residues. Germline V lookup: CDR1 MGHRA, CDR2 YSYEKL. This CDR3 is CASSQEGGELYYGYTF. CDR3 DNA sequence: TGCGCCAGCAGCCAAGAGGGCGGGGAACTTTACTATGGCTACACCTTC.

The rearrangement links TRBV9 to TRBJ1-5; D may be TRBD1 (6 bases). This CDR3 contains 16 residues. V lost 4 bases and J 1 base, leaving 15 bases between the germline ends. Germline CDR1 and CDR2: SGDLS and YYNGEE. In DNA form, the CDR3 reads TGTGCCAGCAGCTCTCGGACAGTCATAAGCAATCAGCCCCAGCATTTT. Its protein product is CASSSRTVISNQPQHF.

The chain joins TRBV5-1 to TRBJ2-3, with 7 bases matching TRBD2. CDR3 length: 16 residues. Looked up from germline, CDR1 is SGHRS and CDR2 is YFSETQ. V was pared by 0 bases and J by 5 bases, with 9 bases of the junction left unmatched. The CDR3 nucleotides read TGCGCCAGCAGCTTGGACGGTGGAGGGAGGGGAGATACGCAGTATTTT. Translated, it gives CASSLDGGGRGDTQYF.

This clone was counted a single time. The chain links TRBV6-5 to TRBJ2-3, with 8 bases that match TRBD2. Losses at the gene ends were 0 bases for V and 5 bases for J; bases not matched to a gene: 4. The CDR3 is 15 amino acids. Germline CDR1 reads MNHEY; CDR2 reads SVGAGI. The CDR3: CASSYSRGAIDTQYF. In nucleotides, the CDR3 is TGTGCCAGCAGTTACTCGCGGGGGGCCATAGATACGCAGTATTTT.

This chain links TRBV27 with TRBJ1-5; 7 positions match TRBD1. Losses at the gene ends were 9 bases for V and 0 bases for J; bases not matched to a gene: 2. This CDR3 region has 13 residues. The germline gives CDR1 MNHEY, CDR2 SMNVEV (reference sequence). CDR3 bases: TGTGCCAGAGGGACAGATAGCAATCAGCCCCAGCATTTT. Translated, it gives CARGTDSNQPQHF.

This clone was recorded at least ten times. The chain links TRBV5-6 to TRBJ1-1; D is unclear. Trimming pared 3 bases from V and 5 bases from J, leaving 8 bases between. This CDR3 has 12 amino acids. Germline V gene sequence: CDR1 SGHDT, CDR2 YYEEEE. CDR3 in DNA: TGTGCCAGCAGCTCAGGCCGGACTGAAGCTTTCTTT. As protein: CASSSGRTEAFF. Full variable domain (remainder filled in from reference TRBV5-6 and TRBJ1-1): DAGVTQSPTHLIKTRGQQVTLRCSPKSGHDTVSWYQQALGQGPQFIFQYYEEEERQRGNFPDRFSGHQFPNYSSELNVNALLLGDSALYLCASSSGRTEAFFGQGTRLTVV.

This sequence joins TRBV2 and TRBJ1-6, with TRBD1 as a possible D gene (6 bases). The V end lost 6 bases, the J end lost 9 bases, and 15 bases lay between the germline ends. The CDR3 extends over 14 amino acids. CDR1 and CDR2 from the germline V gene are SNHLY and FYNNEI. Here the CDR3 reads CASREQGGRSPLHF. CDR3 nucleotide sequence: TGTGCCAGCAGGGAACAGGGTGGTCGTTCACCCCTCCACTTT.

The chain carries TRBV5-1 and TRBJ2-5; TRBD2 is a possible D gene (5 bases). The germline V gene encodes CDR1 SGHRS and CDR2 YFSETQ. The V end was cut by 0 bases, the J end by 5 bases, with 14 bases between. The CDR3 consists of 15 residues. DNA for the CDR3: TGCGCCAGCAGCTTGGAGAACAGAGGGCACGAGACCCAGTACTTC. This translates into CASSLENRGHETQYF.

The chain carries TRBV21-1 and TRBJ1-4; the table gives TRBD1 as D, unverified against the DNA. TRBV21-1 is described as a pseudogene. The CDR3 is 16 residues long. CDR3 amino acids: CASSKGDRGRKEKLFF. The DNA of the CDR3 is TGTGCCAGCAGCAAAGGGGACAGGGGGCGCAAGGAAAAACTGTTTTTT.

The chain combines TRBV28 with TRBJ1-1; D gene unclear. V was trimmed by 5 bases and J by 0 bases, leaving 7 bases between them. Germline V lookup: CDR1 MDHEN, CDR2 SYDVKM. The CDR3 length is 13 residues. The CDR3 loop is CASSPEMNTEAFF. CDR3 coding DNA: TGTGCCAGCAGTCCCGAGATGAACACTGAAGCTTTCTTT.

This rearrangement joins TRBV19 to TRBJ1-1, with no clear D. The CDR3 has 13 amino acids. Per germline, CDR1 LNHDA and CDR2 SQIVND (reference sequence). With 4 bases removed from V and 4 bases from J, the gap between germline ends came to 10 bases. CDR3 residues: CASSSGQLTEAFF. CDR3 nucleotides: TGTGCCAGTAGTAGCGGGCAGCTCACTGAAGCTTTCTTT.

The rearrangement uses TRBV19 and TRBJ1-2; D is possibly TRBD1 (6 bases). From germline, CDR1 is LNHDA and CDR2 SQIVND (reference sequence). Trimming pared 5 bases from V and 4 bases from J, leaving 17 bases between. The CDR3 covers 15 residues. CDR3 nucleotides: TGTGCCAGTAGTCCCAAGACAGGACGAAGCTATGGCTACACCTTC. As protein: CASSPKTGRSYGYTF. The full variable domain, with the rest looked up from reference TRBV19 and TRBJ1-2, is DGGITQSPKYLFRKEGQNVTLSCEQNLNHDAMYWYRQDPGQGLRLIYYSQIVNDFQKGDIAEGYSVSREKKESFPLTVTSAQKNPTAFYLCASSPKTGRSYGYTFGSGTRLTVV.

The CDR3 here is CSVDQGSEAFF. The CDR3 bases are TGCAGCGTTGATCAAGGGAGTGAAGCTTTCTTT. The chain recombines TRBV29-1 with TRBJ1-1, with D unclear. V was pared by 3 bases and J by 7 bases, with 9 bases between. Germline V lookup: CDR1 SQVTM, CDR2 ANQGSEA. The CDR3 runs 11 residues. The full variable domain, rest sourced from reference TRBV29-1 and TRBJ1-1, is SAVISQKPSRDICQRGTSLTIQCQVDSQVTMMFWYRQQPGQSLTLIATANQGSEATYESGFVIDKFPISRPNLTFSTLTVSNMSPEDSSIYLCSVDQGSEAFFGQGTRLTVV.

With regard to this clone: Other DNA sequences in this sample translate to the same CDR3. J is TRBJ2-2 and V is TRBV30, with TRBD1 identical over 10 bases. The CDR3 extends over 15 amino acids. V trimming: 8 bases; J trimming: 6 bases; junction bases outside the gene matches: 12. Germline loops: CDR1 GTSNPN, CDR2 SVGIG (reference sequence). CDR3 DNA: TGTGCCCGAAAACCCGGGACAGGGGACTCCGGGGAGCTGTTTTTT. Amino acids: CARKPGTGDSGELFF.

The chain joins TRBV5-6 to TRBJ1-2, with D possibly TRBD1 on 6 matching bases. The V end lost 2 bases, the J end lost 0 bases, and 11 bases lay between the germline ends. The CDR3 runs 15 residues. CDR1 SGHDT and CDR2 YYEEEE come from the germline V gene. CDR3 nucleotide sequence: TGTGCCAGCAGCTTACCAGGGGTAGCTAACTATGGCTACACCTTC. This codes for CASSLPGVANYGYTF. Full variable domain (rest looked up from reference TRBV5-6 and TRBJ1-2): DAGVTQSPTHLIKTRGQQVTLRCSPKSGHDTVSWYQQALGQGPQFIFQYYEEEERQRGNFPDRFSGHQFPNYSSELNVNALLLGDSALYLCASSLPGVANYGYTFGSGTRLTVV.

This clone has just one count. The J gene is TRBJ1-1, the V gene TRBV2, with TRBD1 matching over 10 bases. The CDR3 is 17 amino acids. V lost 8 bases to trimming and J lost 4 bases; unmatched junction nucleotides: 16. From germline, CDR1 is SNHLY and CDR2 FYNNEI. The CDR3 here is CASGSLPGQGSGTEAFF. The CDR3 bases are TGTGCCAGCGGCTCCCTTCCGGGACAGGGGTCTGGCACTGAAGCTTTCTTT.

This chain connects TRBV11-2 to TRBJ1-1; 7 bases match TRBD1. Trimming at V came to 5 bases and at J to 6 bases, leaving 9 bases not matched to a gene. Per germline, CDR1 SGHAT and CDR2 FQNNGV. This CDR3 contains 14 residues. The CDR3 sequence: CASSQRGRVPEAFF. The CDR3 DNA reads TGTGCCAGCAGCCAGAGGGGGCGCGTGCCTGAAGCTTTCTTT. Complete variable domain (other parts from reference TRBV11-2 and TRBJ1-1): EAGVAQSPRYKIIEKRQSVAFWCNPISGHATLYWYQQILGQGPKLLIQFQNNGVVDDSQLPKDRFSAERLKGVDSTLKIQPAKLEDSAVYLCASSQRGRVPEAFFGQGTRLTVV.